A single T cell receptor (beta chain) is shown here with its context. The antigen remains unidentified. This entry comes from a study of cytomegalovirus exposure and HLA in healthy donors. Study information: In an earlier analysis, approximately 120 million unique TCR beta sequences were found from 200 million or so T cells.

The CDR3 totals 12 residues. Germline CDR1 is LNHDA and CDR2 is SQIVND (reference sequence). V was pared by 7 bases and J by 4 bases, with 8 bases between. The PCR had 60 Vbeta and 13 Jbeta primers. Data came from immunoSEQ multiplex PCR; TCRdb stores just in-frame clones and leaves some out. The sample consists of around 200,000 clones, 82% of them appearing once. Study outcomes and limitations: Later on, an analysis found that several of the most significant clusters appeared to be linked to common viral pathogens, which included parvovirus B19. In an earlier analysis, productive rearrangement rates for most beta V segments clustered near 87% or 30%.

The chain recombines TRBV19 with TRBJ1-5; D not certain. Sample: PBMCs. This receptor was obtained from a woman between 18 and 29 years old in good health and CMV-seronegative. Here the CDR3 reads CASTWQNQPQHF. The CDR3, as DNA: TGTGCCAGTACGTGGCAGAATCAGCCCCAGCATTTT.